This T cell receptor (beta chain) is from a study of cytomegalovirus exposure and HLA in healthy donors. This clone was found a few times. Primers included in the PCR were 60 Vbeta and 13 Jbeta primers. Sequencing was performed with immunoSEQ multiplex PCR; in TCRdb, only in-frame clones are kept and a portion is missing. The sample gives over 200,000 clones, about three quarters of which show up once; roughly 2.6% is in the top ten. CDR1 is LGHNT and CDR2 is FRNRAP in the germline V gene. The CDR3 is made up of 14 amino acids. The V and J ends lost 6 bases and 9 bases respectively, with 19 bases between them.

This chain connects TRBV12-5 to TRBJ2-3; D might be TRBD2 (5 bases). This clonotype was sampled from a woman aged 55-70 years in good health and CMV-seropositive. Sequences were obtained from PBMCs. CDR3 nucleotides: TGTGCTAGTGGCTGGACTCCAAAGGGAATCACGCAGTATTTT. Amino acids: CASGWTPKGITQYF.